Sequencing of this TCR beta chain was carried out in a study of PD-L1 blockade in urothelial cancer. Time point here: peripheral blood 6 weeks after treatment start. About this clone: As yet, its antigen is unknown.

Sequencing was performed with immunoSEQ multiplex PCR; in TCRdb, only in-frame clones are kept and a portion is missing. Of around 87,000 clones listed, approximately 82% are singletons. This CDR3 region has 18 residues. Germline CDR1 and CDR2: SNHLY and FYNNEI. With 2 bases removed from V and 4 bases from J, the gap between germline ends came to 21 bases. Whole-study findings and limits: Tumor-associated TCR clones expanded more in blood at 3 weeks in patients with durable benefit.

The TCR sequence derives from a man aged 65-85 years with urothelial cancer. The material was PBMCs, obtained around atezolizumab (anti-PD-L1) treatment. The genes are TRBV2 and TRBJ2-1, with D maybe TRBD2 (5 bases). The CDR3 DNA is TGTGCCAGCAGTGAAAAAGCGGCCACACTATCAGGATACAATGAGCAGTTCTTC. Protein sequence: CASSEKAATLSGYNEQFF.